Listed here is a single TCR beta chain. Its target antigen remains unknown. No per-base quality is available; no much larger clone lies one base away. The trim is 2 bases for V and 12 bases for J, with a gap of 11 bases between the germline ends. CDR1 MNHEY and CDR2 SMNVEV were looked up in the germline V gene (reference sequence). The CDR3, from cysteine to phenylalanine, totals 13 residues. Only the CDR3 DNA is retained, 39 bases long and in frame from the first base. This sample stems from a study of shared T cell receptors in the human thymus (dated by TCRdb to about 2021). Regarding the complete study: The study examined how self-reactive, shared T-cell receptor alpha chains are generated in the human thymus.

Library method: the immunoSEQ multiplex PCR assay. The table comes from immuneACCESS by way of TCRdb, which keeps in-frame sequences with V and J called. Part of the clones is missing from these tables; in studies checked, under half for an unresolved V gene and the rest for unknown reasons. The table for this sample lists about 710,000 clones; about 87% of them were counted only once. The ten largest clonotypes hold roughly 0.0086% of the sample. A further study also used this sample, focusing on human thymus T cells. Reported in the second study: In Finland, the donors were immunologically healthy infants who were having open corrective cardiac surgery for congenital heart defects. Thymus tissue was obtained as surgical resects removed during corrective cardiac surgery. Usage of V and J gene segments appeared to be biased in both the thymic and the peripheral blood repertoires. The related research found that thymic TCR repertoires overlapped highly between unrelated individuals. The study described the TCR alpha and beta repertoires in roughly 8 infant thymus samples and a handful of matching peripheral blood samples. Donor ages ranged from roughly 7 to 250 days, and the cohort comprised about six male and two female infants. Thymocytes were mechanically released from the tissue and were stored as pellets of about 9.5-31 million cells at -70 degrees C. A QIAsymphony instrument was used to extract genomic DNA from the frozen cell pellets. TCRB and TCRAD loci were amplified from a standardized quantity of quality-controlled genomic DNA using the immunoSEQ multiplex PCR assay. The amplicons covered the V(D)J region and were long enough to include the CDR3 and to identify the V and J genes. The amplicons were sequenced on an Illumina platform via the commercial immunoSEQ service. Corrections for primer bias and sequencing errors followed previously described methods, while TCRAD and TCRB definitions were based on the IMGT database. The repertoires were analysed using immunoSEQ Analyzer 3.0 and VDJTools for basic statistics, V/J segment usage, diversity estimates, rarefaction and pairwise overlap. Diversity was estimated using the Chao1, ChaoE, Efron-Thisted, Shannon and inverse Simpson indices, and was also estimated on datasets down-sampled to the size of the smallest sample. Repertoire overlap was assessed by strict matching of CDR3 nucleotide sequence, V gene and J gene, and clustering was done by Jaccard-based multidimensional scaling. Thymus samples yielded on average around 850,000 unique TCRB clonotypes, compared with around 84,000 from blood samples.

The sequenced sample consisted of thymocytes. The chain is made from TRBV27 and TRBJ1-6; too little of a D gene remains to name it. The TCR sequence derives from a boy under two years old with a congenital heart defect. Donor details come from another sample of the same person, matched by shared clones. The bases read TGTGCCAGCAGTTTAAAACATTGGCAACCCCTCCACTTT. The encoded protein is CASSLKHWQPLHF.